This TCR beta chain was recorded in a study of cytomegalovirus exposure and HLA in healthy donors. The PCR used 60 Vbeta and 13 Jbeta primers. Original data processing: In a later analysis, roughly 86 million unique TCR beta chains included roughly 11 million shared by two or more donors. Profiled with immunoSEQ multiplex PCR; TCRdb holds only in-frame clones, not every one. That table supplies the V and J calls and clone size; D and trimming were determined from the DNA. The sample carries 98,000 or so clones, roughly 80% recorded once. Whole-study findings and limits: There were under 200 TCR beta chains listed as cytomegalovirus-associated.

The germline CDR1 and CDR2 sequences are SGHRS and YFSETQ. This CDR3 is 13 amino acids long. Healthy bone marrow donors made up the donor group. This clone was seen a single time. The antigen is undetermined. The chain links TRBV5-1 to TRBJ2-5; D gene ambiguous. The J call may be in error: the DNA end matches TRBJ2-7 better. This TCR was recovered from a man aged 60 to 69 in good health and CMV-seropositive. The specimen was PBMCs. The CDR3: CASSYEVSYEQYF. The CDR3 coding sequence is TGCGCCAGCAGCTACGAAGTCTCCTACGAGCAGTACTTC.